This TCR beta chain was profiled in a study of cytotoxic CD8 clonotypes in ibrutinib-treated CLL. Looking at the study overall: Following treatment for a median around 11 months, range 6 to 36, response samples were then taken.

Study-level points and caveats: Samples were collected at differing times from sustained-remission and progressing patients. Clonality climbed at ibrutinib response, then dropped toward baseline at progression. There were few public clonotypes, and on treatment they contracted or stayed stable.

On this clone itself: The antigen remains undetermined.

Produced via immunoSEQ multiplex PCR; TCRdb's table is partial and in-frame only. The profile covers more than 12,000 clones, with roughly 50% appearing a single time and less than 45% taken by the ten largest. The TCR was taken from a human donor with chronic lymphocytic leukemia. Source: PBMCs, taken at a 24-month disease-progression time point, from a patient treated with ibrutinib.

CDR3: CASSQGPGGDYGYTF. In DNA, the CDR3 is TGTGCCAGCAGCCAAGGCCCAGGGGGAGACTATGGCTACACCTTC. The rearrangement links TRBV4-2 to TRBJ1-2; 7 bases are shared with TRBD1. V was pared by 1 base and J by 3 bases, with 5 bases of the junction left unmatched. The germline V gene encodes CDR1 LGHNA and CDR2 YNFKEQ. The CDR3 extends over 15 amino acids.